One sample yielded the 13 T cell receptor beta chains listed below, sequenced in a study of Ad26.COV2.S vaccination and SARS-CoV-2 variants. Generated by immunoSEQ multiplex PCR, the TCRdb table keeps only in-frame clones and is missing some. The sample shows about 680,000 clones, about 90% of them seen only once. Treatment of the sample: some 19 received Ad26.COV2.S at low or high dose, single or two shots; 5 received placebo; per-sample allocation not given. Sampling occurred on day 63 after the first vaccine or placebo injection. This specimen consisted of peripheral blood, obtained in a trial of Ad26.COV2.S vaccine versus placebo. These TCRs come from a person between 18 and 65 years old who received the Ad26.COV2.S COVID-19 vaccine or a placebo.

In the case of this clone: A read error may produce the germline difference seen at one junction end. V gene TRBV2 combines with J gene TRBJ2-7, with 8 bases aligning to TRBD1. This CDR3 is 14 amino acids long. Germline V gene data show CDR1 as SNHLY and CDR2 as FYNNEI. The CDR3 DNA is TGTGCCAGCAGGGAAGGGACAGGTCCTCGGGGGCAGTACTTC. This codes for CASREGTGPRGQYF.

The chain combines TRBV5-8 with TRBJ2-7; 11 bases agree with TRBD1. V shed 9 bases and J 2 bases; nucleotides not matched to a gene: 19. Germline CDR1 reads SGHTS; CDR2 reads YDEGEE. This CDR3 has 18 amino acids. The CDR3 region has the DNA TGTGCCACACGGGACAGGGGGTTAACTAGCGGCAACCCCTACGAGCAGTACTTC. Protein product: CATRDRGLTSGNPYEQYF.

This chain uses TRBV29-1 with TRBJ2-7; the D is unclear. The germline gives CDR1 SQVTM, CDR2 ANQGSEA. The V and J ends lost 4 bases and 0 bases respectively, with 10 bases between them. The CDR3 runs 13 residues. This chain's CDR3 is CSVGQRSSYEQYF. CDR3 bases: TGCAGCGTTGGGCAAAGGAGCTCCTACGAGCAGTACTTC.

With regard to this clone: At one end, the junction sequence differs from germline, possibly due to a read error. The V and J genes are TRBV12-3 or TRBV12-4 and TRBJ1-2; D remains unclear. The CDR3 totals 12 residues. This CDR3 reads CASSLPAQPALF. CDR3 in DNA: TGTGCCAGCAGTTTGCCGGCTCAGCCAGCACTTTTC.

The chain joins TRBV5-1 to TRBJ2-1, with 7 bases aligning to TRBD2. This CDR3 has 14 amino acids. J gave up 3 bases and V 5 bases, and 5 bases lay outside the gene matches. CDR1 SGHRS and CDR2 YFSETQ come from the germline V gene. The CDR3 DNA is TGCGCCAGCAGGCCCGCGGGGGACTACAATGAGCAGTTCTTC. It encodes CASRPAGDYNEQFF.

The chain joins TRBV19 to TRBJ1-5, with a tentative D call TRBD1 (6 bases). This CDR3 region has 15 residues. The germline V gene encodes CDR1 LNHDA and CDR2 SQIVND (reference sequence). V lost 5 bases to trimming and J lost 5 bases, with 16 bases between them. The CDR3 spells CASSPRGVRDQPQHF. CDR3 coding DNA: TGTGCCAGTAGTCCCAGGGGTGTCAGGGATCAGCCCCAGCATTTT. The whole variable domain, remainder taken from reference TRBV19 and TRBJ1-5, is DGGITQSPKYLFRKEGQNVTLSCEQNLNHDAMYWYRQDPGQGLRLIYYSQIVNDFQKGDIAEGYSVSREKKESFPLTVTSAQKNPTAFYLCASSPRGVRDQPQHFGDGTRLSIL.

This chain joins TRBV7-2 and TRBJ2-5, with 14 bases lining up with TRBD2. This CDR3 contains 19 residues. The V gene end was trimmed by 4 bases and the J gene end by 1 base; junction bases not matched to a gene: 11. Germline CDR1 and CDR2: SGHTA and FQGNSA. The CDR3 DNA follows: TGTGCCAGCAGCTCAAGAAAGGGACTAGCGGGAGTTTTCCAAGAGACCCAGTACTTC. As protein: CASSSRKGLAGVFQETQYF.

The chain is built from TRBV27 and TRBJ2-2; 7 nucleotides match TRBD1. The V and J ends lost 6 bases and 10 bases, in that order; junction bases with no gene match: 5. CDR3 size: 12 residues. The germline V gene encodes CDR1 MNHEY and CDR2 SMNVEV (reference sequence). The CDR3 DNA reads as TGTGCCAGCAGGTACAGGGGAACGGAGCTGTTTTTT. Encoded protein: CASRYRGTELFF.

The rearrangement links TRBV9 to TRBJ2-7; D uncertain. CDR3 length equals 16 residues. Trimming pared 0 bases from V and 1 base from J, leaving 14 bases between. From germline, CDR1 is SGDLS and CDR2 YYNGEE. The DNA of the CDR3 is TGTGCCAGCAGCGTAGCAGCTCAGGCTAAATCCTACGAGCAGTACTTC. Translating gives CASSVAAQAKSYEQYF.

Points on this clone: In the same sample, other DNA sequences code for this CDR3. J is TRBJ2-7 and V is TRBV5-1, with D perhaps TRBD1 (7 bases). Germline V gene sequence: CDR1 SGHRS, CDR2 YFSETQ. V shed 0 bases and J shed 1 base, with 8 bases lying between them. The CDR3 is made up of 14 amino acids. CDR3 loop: CASSLAGGSYEQYF. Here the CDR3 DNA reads TGCGCCAGCAGCTTGGCAGGGGGGTCCTACGAGCAGTACTTC.

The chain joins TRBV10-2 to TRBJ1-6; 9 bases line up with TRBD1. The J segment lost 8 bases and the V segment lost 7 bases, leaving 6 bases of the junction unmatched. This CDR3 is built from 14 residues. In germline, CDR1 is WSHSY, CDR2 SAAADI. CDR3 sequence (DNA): TGCGCCAGCAACCCGGGACAGGGAGATTCACCCCTCCACTTT. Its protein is CASNPGQGDSPLHF.

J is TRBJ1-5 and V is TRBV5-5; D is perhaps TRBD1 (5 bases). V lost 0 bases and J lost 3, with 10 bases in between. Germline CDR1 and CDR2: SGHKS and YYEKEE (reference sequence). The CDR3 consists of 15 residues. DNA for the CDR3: TGTGCCAGCAGCTTGGCCCTCAGGGACAATCAGCCCCAGCATTTT. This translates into CASSLALRDNQPQHF.

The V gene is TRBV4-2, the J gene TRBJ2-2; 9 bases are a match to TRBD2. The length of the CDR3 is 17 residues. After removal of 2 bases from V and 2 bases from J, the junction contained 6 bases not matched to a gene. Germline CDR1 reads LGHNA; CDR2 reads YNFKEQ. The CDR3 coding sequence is TGTGCCAGCAGCCAACGAGGCGGGAGGGTTAACACCGGGGAGCTGTTTTTT. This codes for CASSQRGGRVNTGELFF.